Each of the 12 T cell receptor beta chains below was sequenced from the same sample in a study of blood T cell repertoires in COVID-19. Data came from immunoSEQ multiplex PCR; TCRdb stores just in-frame clones and leaves some out. The table has around 300,000 clones, over 85% seen once; the top ten hold approximately 1.8%. Specimen: PBMCs or T cells enriched from blood (not recorded which). These receptors all come from an older woman who had recovered from COVID-19.

The rearrangement joins TRBV13 to TRBJ2-1, with D perhaps TRBD1 (5 bases). The V and J ends lost 5 bases and 3 bases respectively, with 17 bases between them. CDR1 is PRHDT and CDR2 is FYEKMQ in the germline V gene (reference sequence). The CDR3 loop spans 16 amino acids. The CDR3 region is CASSPTMTEFYNEQFF. Here the CDR3 DNA reads TGTGCCAGCAGCCCAACCATGACAGAATTCTACAATGAGCAGTTCTTC.

V is TRBV18 and J is TRBJ2-1; TRBD1 matches at 7 bases. Per germline, CDR1 KGHSH and CDR2 LQKENI. With V trimmed by 6 bases and J by 5 bases, 4 bases remained unmatched. The length of the CDR3 is 13 residues. CDR3 in DNA: TGTGCCAGCTCGAGACAGGGTAACAATGAGCAGTTCTTC. This gives the protein CASSRQGNNEQFF.

About this clone itself: Other nucleotide sequences from this sample produce the same CDR3. The J gene is TRBJ2-3, the V gene TRBV28, with 10 bases fitting TRBD2. The V and J ends lost 6 bases and 3 bases, in that order; junction bases with no gene match: 3. The length of the CDR3 is 14 residues. The germline CDR1 and CDR2 sequences are MDHEN and SYDVKM. The chain's CDR3 is CASSLTSGTDTQYF. CDR3 nucleotides: TGTGCCAGCAGCCTGACTAGCGGGACAGATACGCAGTATTTT.

This chain links TRBV5-5 with TRBJ1-1; D possibly corresponds to TRBD1 (5 bases). The CDR3 totals 15 residues. Trimming pared 0 bases from V and 1 base from J, leaving 10 bases between. Germline assignment: CDR1 SGHKS and CDR2 YYEKEE (reference sequence). CDR3 amino acids: CASSLGQLTNTEAFF. In DNA, the CDR3 is TGTGCCAGCAGCTTGGGACAGCTTACGAACACTGAAGCTTTCTTT.

The V call is TRBV10-3, the J call TRBJ1-5; D gene ambiguous. The CDR3 totals 13 residues. V gave up 11 bases and J gave up 0 bases, with 11 bases separating them. Germline CDR1 is ENHRY and CDR2 is SYGVKD. CDR3 nucleotide sequence: TGTGCCGTCGCGGAGTATAGCAATCAGCCCCAGCATTTT. Protein: CAVAEYSNQPQHF.

The chain combines TRBV15 with TRBJ1-2; no firm D call. The CDR3 is 12 amino acids. With 0 bases removed from V and 14 bases from J, the gap between germline ends came to 13 bases. Germline CDR1 LNHNV, CDR2 YYDKDF (reference sequence). CDR3 bases: TGTGCCACCAGCAGAGATGGGCAGACGCTAACCTTC. It codes for CATSRDGQTLTF.

The rearrangement uses TRBV2 and TRBJ1-1; D gene unclear. The germline V gene encodes CDR1 SNHLY and CDR2 FYNNEI. This CDR3 has 13 residues. Trimming removed 10 bases at V and 3 bases at J, with 15 bases between. CDR3 amino acids: CATSREADTEAFF. CDR3 DNA sequence: TGTGCCACATCACGAGAGGCGGACACTGAAGCTTTCTTT. The variable domain in full, with the rest retrieved from reference TRBV2 and TRBJ1-1, is EPEVTQTPSHQVTQMGQEVILRCVPISNHLYFYWYRQILGQKVEFLVSFYNNEISEKSEIFDDQFSVERPDGSNFTLKIRSTKLEDSAMYFCATSREADTEAFFGQGTRLTVV.

This clone has a single count. The chain is built from TRBV10-3 and TRBJ2-3; no reliable D call. The V and J ends lost 4 bases and 0 bases respectively, with 14 bases between them. Germline CDR1 and CDR2: ENHRY and SYGVKD. CDR3 length: 16 residues. CDR3 loop: CAISGPQRRSTDTQYF. In nucleotides, the CDR3 is TGTGCCATCAGTGGGCCCCAGAGGCGGAGCACAGATACGCAGTATTTT.

The gene calls are TRBV6-6 and TRBJ2-7; D remains ambiguous. The V and J ends lost 6 bases and 3 bases respectively, with 12 bases between them. The CDR3 spans 13 residues. Germline V gene lookup returns CDR1 MNHNY and CDR2 SVGAGI (reference sequence). CDR3: CASRSGTSYEQYF. CDR3 sequence (DNA): TGTGCCAGCAGGTCAGGTACGAGCTACGAGCAGTACTTC.

V gene TRBV5-1 combines with J gene TRBJ1-2, with D unresolved. The CDR3 runs to 14 residues. In germline, CDR1 is SGHRS, CDR2 YFSETQ. The V end was cut by 4 bases, the J end by 7 bases, with 17 bases between. CDR3 in DNA: TGCGCCAGCAGCAATTCAATGCAGACGGGTGGCTACACCTTC. It translates to CASSNSMQTGGYTF. The complete variable domain, with remaining parts taken from reference TRBV5-1 and TRBJ1-2, reads KAGVTQTPRYLIKTRGQQVTLSCSPISGHRSVSWYQQTPGQGLQFLFEYFSETQRNKGNFPGRFSGRQFSNSRSEMNVSTLELGDSALYLCASSNSMQTGGYTFGSGTRLTVV.

In nucleotides, the CDR3 is TGTGCCAGCAACAGACAGGGGTGGGATGAGCAGTTCTTC. Its protein is CASNRQGWDEQFF. V is TRBV5-4 and J is TRBJ2-1; the match to TRBD1 covers 8 bases. The CDR3 consists of 13 residues. V shed 6 bases, J shed 8 bases, and the junction held 7 bases outside the gene matches. The germline V gene has CDR1 SGHNT and CDR2 YYREEE (reference sequence).

This sequence joins TRBV7-9 and TRBJ1-2; D perhaps matches TRBD1 (5 bases). CDR3 length: 15 residues. CDR1 SEHNR and CDR2 FQNEAQ come from the germline V gene (reference sequence). V lost 0 bases and J lost 8, with 16 bases in between. The CDR3 protein is CASSLAGGQGAGYTF. The CDR3, as DNA: TGTGCCAGCAGCTTAGCGGGAGGGCAGGGCGCAGGCTACACCTTC.